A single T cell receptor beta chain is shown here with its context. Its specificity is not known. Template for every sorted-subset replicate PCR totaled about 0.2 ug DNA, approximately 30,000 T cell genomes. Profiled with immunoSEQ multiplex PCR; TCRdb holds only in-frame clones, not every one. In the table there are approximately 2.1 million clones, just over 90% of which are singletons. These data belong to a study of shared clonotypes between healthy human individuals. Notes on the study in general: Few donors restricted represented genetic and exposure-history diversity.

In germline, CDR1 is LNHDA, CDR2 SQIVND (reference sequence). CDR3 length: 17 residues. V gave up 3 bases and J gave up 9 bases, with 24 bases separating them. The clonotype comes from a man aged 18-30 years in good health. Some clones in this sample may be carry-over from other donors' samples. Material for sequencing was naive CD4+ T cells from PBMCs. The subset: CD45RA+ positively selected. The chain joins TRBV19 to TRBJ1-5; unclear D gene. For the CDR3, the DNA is TGTGCCAGTAGTATGGGCCAGGTGGCAGCCGCTAAGAGGCCCCAGCATTTT. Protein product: CASSMGQVAAAKRPQHF. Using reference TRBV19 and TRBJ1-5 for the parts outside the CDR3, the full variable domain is DGGITQSPKYLFRKEGQNVTLSCEQNLNHDAMYWYRQDPGQGLRLIYYSQIVNDFQKGDIAEGYSVSREKKESFPLTVTSAQKNPTAFYLCASSMGQVAAAKRPQHFGDGTRLSIL.